This T cell receptor beta chain was recovered during a study of CD4 T cells in relation to SARS-CoV-2 and coronaviruses. At the level of the study: TCR beta CDR3s were sequenced after roughly nine-day antigen culture of PBMCs.

Generated by immunoSEQ multiplex PCR, the TCRdb table keeps only in-frame clones and is missing some. The sample lists 25,000 or so clones, over 60% occurring once. Overall study results and limits: Around two thirds of donors had memory CD4+ clonotypes crossrecognizing SARS-CoV-2 and common cold coronavirus spike. No crossreactivity against non-spike viral proteins was tested here.

The unexposed donors gave CD4+ T cells in about 2011-2018, prior to COVID-19. CD4+ T cells were isolated from the cells after less than 13 days of culture. Unexposed-donor CD4+ T cells were probed with SARS-CoV-2 S/N and four cold-coronavirus spikes, cells permitting. Trimming cost V 3 bases and J 0 bases; bases outside gene matches: 5. The germline gives CDR1 SGDLS, CDR2 YYNGEE. The CDR3 has 16 residues. Points on this clone: The antigen remains undetermined.

The chain has TRBV9 and TRBJ1-3; TRBD1 aligns across 8 bases. The material sequenced was CD4+ T cells from PBMCs, cultured in vitro. This sequence was found in a human donor in good health. The CDR3 DNA reads as TGTGCCAGCAGCGCGGGCACAGGGGGCTCTGGAAACACCATATATTTT. This translates into CASSAGTGGSGNTIYF.